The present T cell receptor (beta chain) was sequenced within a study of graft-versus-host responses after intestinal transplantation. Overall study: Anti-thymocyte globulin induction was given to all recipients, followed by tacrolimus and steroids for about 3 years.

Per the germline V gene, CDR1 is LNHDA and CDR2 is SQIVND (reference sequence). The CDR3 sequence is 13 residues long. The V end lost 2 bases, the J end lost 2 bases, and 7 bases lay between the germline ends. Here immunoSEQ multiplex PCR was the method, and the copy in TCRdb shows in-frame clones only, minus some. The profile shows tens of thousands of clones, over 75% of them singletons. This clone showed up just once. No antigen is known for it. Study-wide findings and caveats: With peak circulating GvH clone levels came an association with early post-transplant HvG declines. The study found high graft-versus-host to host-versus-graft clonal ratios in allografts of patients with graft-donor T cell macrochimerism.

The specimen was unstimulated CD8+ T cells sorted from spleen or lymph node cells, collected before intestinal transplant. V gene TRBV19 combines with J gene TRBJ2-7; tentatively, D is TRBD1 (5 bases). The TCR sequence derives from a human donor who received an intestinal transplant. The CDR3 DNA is TGTGCCAGTAGTATAACGACAGCCTACGAGCAGTACTTC. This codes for CASSITTAYEQYF. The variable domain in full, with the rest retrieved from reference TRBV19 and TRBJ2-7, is DGGITQSPKYLFRKEGQNVTLSCEQNLNHDAMYWYRQDPGQGLRLIYYSQIVNDFQKGDIAEGYSVSREKKESFPLTVTSAQKNPTAFYLCASSITTAYEQYFGPGTRLTVT.